This T cell receptor (beta chain) originates from a study of T cell repertoires in cytomegalovirus infection. TCRdb redid the calling of the reads with MiXCR, one entry per CDR3 protein. This table has under 200,000 distinct CDR3 sequences, 28% appearing once. Study findings and constraints: Dominating the ex vivo response were TCR beta clonotypes that were CMV-specific and HLA-C-restricted.

The CDR3 spans 14 residues. The germline V and J ends were trimmed by 6 bases and 8 bases, with 16 bases remaining between them. As regards this clonotype: Its specificity is unknown.

This clonotype was obtained from a human donor in good health (CMV status not recorded). Some clones in this sample may be carry-over from other donors' samples. Material: PBMCs. The chain joins TRBV12-3 or TRBV12-4 to TRBJ1-4; a weak D match, TRBD1 (5 bases). This chain's CDR3 is CASSSSGKGEKLFF. The CDR3 region has the DNA TGTGCCAGCAGCTCATCAGGGAAGGGAGAAAAACTGTTTTTT.